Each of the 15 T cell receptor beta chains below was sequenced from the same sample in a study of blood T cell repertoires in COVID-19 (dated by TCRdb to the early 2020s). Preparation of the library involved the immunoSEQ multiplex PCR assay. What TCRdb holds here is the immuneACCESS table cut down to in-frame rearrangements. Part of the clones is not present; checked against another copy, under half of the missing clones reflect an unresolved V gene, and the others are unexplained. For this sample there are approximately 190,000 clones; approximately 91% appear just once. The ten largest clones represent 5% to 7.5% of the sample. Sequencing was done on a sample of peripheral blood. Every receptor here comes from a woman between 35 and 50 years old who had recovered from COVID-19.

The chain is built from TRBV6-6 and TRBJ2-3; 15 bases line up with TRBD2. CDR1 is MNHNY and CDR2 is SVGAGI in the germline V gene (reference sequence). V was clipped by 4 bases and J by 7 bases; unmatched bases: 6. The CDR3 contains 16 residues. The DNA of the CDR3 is TGTGCCAGCAGTTCTCGGACTAGCGGGAGGGCCAATACGCAGTATTTT. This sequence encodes CASSSRTSGRANTQYF.

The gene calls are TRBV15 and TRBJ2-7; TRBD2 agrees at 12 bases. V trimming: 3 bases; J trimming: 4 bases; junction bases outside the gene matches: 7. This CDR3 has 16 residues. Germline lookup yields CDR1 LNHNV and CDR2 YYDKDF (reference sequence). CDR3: CATSSLTTSGSYEQYF. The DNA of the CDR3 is TGTGCCACCAGCAGCCTGACGACTAGCGGGAGTTACGAGCAGTACTTC.

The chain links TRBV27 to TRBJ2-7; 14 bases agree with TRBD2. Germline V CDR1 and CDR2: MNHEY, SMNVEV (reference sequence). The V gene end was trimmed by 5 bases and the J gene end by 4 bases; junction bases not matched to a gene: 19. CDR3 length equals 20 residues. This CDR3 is CASSGGVGLAGVSGGYEQYF. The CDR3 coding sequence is TGTGCCAGCAGTGGGGGGGTGGGACTAGCGGGAGTTTCTGGAGGATACGAGCAGTACTTC.

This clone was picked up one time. CDR3 residues: CASSETGGHQPQHF. For the CDR3, the DNA is TGTGCCAGCAGTGAGACAGGGGGCCATCAGCCCCAGCATTTT. The V call is TRBV6-6, the J call TRBJ1-5, with 10 nucleotides matching TRBD1. The length of the CDR3 is 14 residues. V lost 5 bases to trimming and J lost 5 bases; unmatched junction nucleotides: 3. From germline, CDR1 is MNHNY and CDR2 SVGAGI (reference sequence).

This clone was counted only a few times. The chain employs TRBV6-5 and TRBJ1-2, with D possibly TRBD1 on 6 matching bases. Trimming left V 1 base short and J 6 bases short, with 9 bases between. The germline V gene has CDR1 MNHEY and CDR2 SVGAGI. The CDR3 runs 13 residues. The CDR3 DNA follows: TGTGCCAGCAGTTACTTGAACAGGGATGGCTACACCTTC. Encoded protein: CASSYLNRDGYTF.

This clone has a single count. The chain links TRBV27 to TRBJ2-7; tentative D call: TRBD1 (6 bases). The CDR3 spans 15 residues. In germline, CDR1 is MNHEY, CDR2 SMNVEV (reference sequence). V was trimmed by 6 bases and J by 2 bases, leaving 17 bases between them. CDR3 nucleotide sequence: TGTGCCAGCAGATCCCAGCAGGGGAAGGCCTACGAGCAGTACTTC. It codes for CASRSQQGKAYEQYF.

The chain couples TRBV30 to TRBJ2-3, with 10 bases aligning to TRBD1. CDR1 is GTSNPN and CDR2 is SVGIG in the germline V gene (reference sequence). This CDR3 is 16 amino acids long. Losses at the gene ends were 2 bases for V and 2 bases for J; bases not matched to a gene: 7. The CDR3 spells CAWSPLTGGITDTQYF. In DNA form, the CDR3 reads TGTGCCTGGAGTCCCCTGACAGGGGGCATCACAGATACGCAGTATTTT.

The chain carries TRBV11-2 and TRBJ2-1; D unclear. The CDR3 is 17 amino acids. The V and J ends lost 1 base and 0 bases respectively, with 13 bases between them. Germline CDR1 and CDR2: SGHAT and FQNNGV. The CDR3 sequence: CASSLVPDWSSYNEQFF. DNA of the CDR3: TGTGCCAGCAGCTTAGTCCCCGATTGGAGCTCCTACAATGAGCAGTTCTTC. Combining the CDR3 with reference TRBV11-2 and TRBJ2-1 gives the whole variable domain EAGVAQSPRYKIIEKRQSVAFWCNPISGHATLYWYQQILGQGPKLLIQFQNNGVVDDSQLPKDRFSAERLKGVDSTLKIQPAKLEDSAVYLCASSLVPDWSSYNEQFFGPGTRLTVL.

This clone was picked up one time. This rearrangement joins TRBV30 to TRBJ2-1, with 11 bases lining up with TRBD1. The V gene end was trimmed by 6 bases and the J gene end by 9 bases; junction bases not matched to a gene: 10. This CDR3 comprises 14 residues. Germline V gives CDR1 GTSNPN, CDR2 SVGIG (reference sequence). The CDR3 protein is CACGQDRGQGEQFF. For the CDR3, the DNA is TGTGCCTGTGGCCAGGACAGGGGGCAAGGTGAGCAGTTCTTC.

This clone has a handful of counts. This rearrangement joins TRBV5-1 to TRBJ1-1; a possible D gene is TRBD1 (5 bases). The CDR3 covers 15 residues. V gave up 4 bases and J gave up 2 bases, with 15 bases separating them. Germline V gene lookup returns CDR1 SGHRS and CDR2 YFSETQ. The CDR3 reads CASSPTGAVNTEAFF. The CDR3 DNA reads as TGCGCCAGCAGCCCCACTGGGGCAGTCAACACTGAAGCTTTCTTT.

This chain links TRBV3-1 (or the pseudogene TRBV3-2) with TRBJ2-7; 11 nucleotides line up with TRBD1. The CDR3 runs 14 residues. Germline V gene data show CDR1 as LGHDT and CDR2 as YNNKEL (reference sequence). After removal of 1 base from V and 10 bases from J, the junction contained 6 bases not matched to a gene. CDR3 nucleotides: TGTGCCAGCAGCCAAGGATCCGGACAGGGGGCTCAGTACTTC. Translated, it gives CASSQGSGQGAQYF.

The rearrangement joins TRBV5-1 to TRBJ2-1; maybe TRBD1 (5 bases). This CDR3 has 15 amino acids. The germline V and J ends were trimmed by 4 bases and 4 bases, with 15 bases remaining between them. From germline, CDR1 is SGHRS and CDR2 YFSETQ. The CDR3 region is CASSALGATYNEQFF. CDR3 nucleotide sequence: TGCGCCAGCAGCGCCTTAGGGGCCACTTACAATGAGCAGTTCTTC.

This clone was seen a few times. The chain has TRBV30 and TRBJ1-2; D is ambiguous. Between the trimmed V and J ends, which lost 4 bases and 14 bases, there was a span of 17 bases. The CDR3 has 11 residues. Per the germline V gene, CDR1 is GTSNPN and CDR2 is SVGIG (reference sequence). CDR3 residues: CAWNLFGVRTF. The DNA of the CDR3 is TGTGCCTGGAATTTATTCGGGGTGAGGACCTTC.

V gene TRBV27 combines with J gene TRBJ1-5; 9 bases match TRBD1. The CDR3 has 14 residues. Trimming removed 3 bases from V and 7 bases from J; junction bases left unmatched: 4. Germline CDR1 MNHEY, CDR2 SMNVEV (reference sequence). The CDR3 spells CASSFGQGIQPQHF. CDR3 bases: TGTGCCAGCAGTTTTGGACAGGGGATCCAGCCCCAGCATTTT.

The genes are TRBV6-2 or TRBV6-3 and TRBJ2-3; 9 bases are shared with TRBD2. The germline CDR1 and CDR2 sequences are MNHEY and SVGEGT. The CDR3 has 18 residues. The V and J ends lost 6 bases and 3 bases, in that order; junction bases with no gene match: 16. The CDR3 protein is CASRPERLAGGPTDTQYF. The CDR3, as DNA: TGTGCCAGCAGGCCTGAAAGACTGGCGGGAGGGCCGACAGATACGCAGTATTTT.